This is a list of T cell receptor beta chains from one sample in a study of T cell responses to AZD1222 COVID-19 vaccine. TCRdb's table, derived via immunoSEQ multiplex PCR, lists solely in-frame clones and lacks some. The table lists roughly 140,000 clones, approximately 88% of them singletons. The sample here was peripheral blood, taken on day 0 of AZD1222 vaccination. The source of these receptors is an adult in good health. CDR3s include the opening cysteine and the closing phenylalanine or tryptophan. The D gene is left open where the match is weak. Clone size is given for some rows only: seen once, a few or many times, or a class if the clone is expanded.

J gene: TRBJ2-1; D gene: .; clone size: .; V gene: TRBV27; CDR3 protein: CASSLQGTTYNEQFF; CDR3 DNA: TGTGCCAGCAGTTTACAGGGTACGACCTACAATGAGCAGTTCTTC
J gene: TRBJ2-6; D gene: .; clone size: .; V gene: TRBV5-1; CDR3 protein: CASSRAFDGANVLTF; CDR3 DNA: TGCGCCAGCAGCCGAGCATTTGATGGGGCCAACGTCCTGACTTTC
J gene: TRBJ2-3; D gene: TRBD2; clone size: .; V gene: TRBV9; CDR3 protein: CASSVGRLAGGQRGDTQYF; CDR3 DNA: TGTGCCAGCAGCGTTGGGAGACTAGCGGGGGGCCAAAGGGGAGATACGCAGTATTTT
J gene: TRBJ2-3; D gene: .; clone size: .; V gene: TRBV6-4; CDR3 protein: CASSDGGGSDTQYF; CDR3 DNA: TGTGCCAGCAGTGACGGGGGGGGCTCAGATACGCAGTATTTT
J gene: TRBJ2-1; D gene: TRBD1; clone size: .; V gene: TRBV3-1/TRBV3-2; CDR3 protein: CASSPRTGLYNEQFF; CDR3 DNA: TGTGCCAGCAGCCCCCGGACAGGGCTTTACAATGAGCAGTTCTTC
J gene: TRBJ1-2; D gene: TRBD1; clone size: .; V gene: TRBV29-1; CDR3 protein: CSVERARQGADGYTF; CDR3 DNA: TGCAGCGTTGAAAGAGCTCGACAGGGAGCGGATGGCTACACCTTC
J gene: TRBJ1-5; D gene: .; clone size: .; V gene: TRBV5-1; CDR3 protein: CASSDGYSNQPQHF; CDR3 DNA: TGCGCCAGCAGCGACGGCTATAGCAATCAGCCCCAGCATTTT
J gene: TRBJ1-5; D gene: .; clone size: .; V gene: TRBV5-1; CDR3 protein: CASSSDGNSNQPQHF; CDR3 DNA: TGCGCCAGCAGCTCGGACGGAAATAGCAATCAGCCCCAGCATTTT
J gene: TRBJ2-3; D gene: TRBD1; clone size: .; V gene: TRBV19; CDR3 protein: CASSILGTGEMYTQYF; CDR3 DNA: TGTGCCAGTAGTATCCTCGGGACAGGGGAGATGTATACGCAGTATTTT
J gene: TRBJ1-3; D gene: .; clone size: .; V gene: TRBV7-2; CDR3 protein: CASFGDGSWHF; CDR3 DNA: .
J gene: TRBJ2-7; D gene: TRBD2; clone size: .; V gene: TRBV28; CDR3 protein: CASSFLSGGYEQYF; CDR3 DNA: TGTGCCAGCAGTTTTCTGAGCGGGGGGTACGAGCAGTACTTC
J gene: TRBJ2-1; D gene: .; clone size: once; V gene: TRBV6-5; CDR3 protein: CASSLSWSSYNEQFF; CDR3 DNA: TGTGCCAGCAGCCTCTCCTGGAGCTCCTACAATGAGCAGTTCTTC
J gene: TRBJ2-7; D gene: TRBD2; clone size: .; V gene: TRBV12-5; CDR3 protein: CASGLVPTSGGYEQYF; CDR3 DNA: TGTGCTAGTGGTTTGGTACCGACTAGCGGGGGTTACGAGCAGTACTTC
J gene: TRBJ2-4; D gene: .; clone size: .; V gene: TRBV7-2; CDR3 protein: CASSLSGSLAKNIQYF; CDR3 DNA: TGTGCCAGCAGCTTATCGGGGTCACTAGCCAAAAACATTCAGTACTTC
J gene: TRBJ1-5; D gene: .; clone size: .; V gene: TRBV19; CDR3 protein: CARGEGKNHYSNQPQHF; CDR3 DNA: TGTGCCCGGGGGGAAGGGAAGAACCATTATAGCAATCAGCCCCAGCATTTT
J gene: TRBJ1-5; D gene: .; clone size: .; V gene: TRBV10-3; CDR3 protein: CAISEEKNQPQHF; CDR3 DNA: TGTGCCATCAGTGAGGAGAAGAATCAGCCCCAGCATTTT
J gene: TRBJ2-2; D gene: .; clone size: .; V gene: TRBV9; CDR3 protein: CARWGFLNTGELFF; CDR3 DNA: TGTGCCAGGTGGGGGTTTTTGAACACCGGGGAGCTGTTTTTT
J gene: TRBJ1-3; D gene: .; clone size: .; V gene: TRBV5-5; CDR3 protein: CASSLTGDSGNTIYF; CDR3 DNA: TGTGCCAGCAGCTTAACGGGGGACTCTGGAAACACCATATATTTT
J gene: TRBJ2-2; D gene: .; clone size: .; V gene: TRBV2; CDR3 protein: CASSYMSPGELFF; CDR3 DNA: TGTGCCAGCAGCTACATGAGCCCCGGGGAGCTGTTTTTT
J gene: TRBJ1-1; D gene: .; clone size: .; V gene: TRBV28; CDR3 protein: CASIITRGGGTEAFF; CDR3 DNA: TGTGCCAGCATTATAACCCGGGGGGGAGGCACTGAAGCTTTCTTT
J gene: TRBJ1-1; D gene: TRBD1; clone size: .; V gene: TRBV2; CDR3 protein: CASRRGQDTEAFF; CDR3 DNA: TGTGCCAGCAGGAGAGGACAGGACACTGAAGCTTTCTTT
J gene: TRBJ2-1; D gene: .; clone size: .; V gene: TRBV5-8; CDR3 protein: CASSLYRRSSYNEQFF; CDR3 DNA: TGTGCCAGCAGCTTATACCGACGGAGCTCCTACAATGAGCAGTTCTTC
J gene: TRBJ2-1; D gene: TRBD1; clone size: once; V gene: TRBV27; CDR3 protein: CASIISGTGDLDEQFF; CDR3 DNA: TGTGCCAGCATTATCTCCGGGACAGGGGATTTGGATGAGCAGTTCTTC
J gene: TRBJ1-5; D gene: .; clone size: .; V gene: TRBV6-4; CDR3 protein: CASSQGEGQPQHF; CDR3 DNA: TGTGCCAGTTCACAGGGTGAGGGTCAGCCCCAGCATTTT
J gene: TRBJ2-2; D gene: .; clone size: .; V gene: TRBV23-1; CDR3 protein: CASSRTVLRELFF; CDR3 DNA: TGCGCCAGCAGTCGGACCGTTCTTAGGGAGCTGTTTTTT
J gene: TRBJ1-4; D gene: .; clone size: once; V gene: TRBV5-6; CDR3 protein: CASSRTATNEKLFF; CDR3 DNA: TGTGCCAGCAGCAGGACAGCAACTAATGAAAAACTGTTTTTT
J gene: TRBJ2-1; D gene: TRBD1; clone size: .; V gene: TRBV7-9; CDR3 protein: CASSSGQRMGEQFF; CDR3 DNA: TGTGCCAGCAGTTCGGGACAGAGGATGGGTGAGCAGTTCTTC
J gene: TRBJ1-5; D gene: .; clone size: .; V gene: TRBV19; CDR3 protein: CASWDGLRGPNQPQHF; CDR3 DNA: TGTGCCAGTTGGGACGGGCTCAGGGGACCGAATCAGCCCCAGCATTTT
J gene: TRBJ1-5; D gene: .; clone size: .; V gene: TRBV18; CDR3 protein: CASSPQSNQPQHF; CDR3 DNA: TGTGCCAGCTCACCGCAGAGCAATCAGCCCCAGCATTTT
J gene: TRBJ2-3; D gene: TRBD2; clone size: .; V gene: TRBV29-1; CDR3 protein: CSVRAGGPDTQYF; CDR3 DNA: TGCAGCGTTCGGGCGGGGGGCCCAGATACGCAGTATTTT
J gene: TRBJ2-3; D gene: .; clone size: .; V gene: TRBV7-2; CDR3 protein: CASSFGDTQYF; CDR3 DNA: TGTGCCAGCAGCTTTGGGGATACGCAGTATTTT
J gene: TRBJ2-5; D gene: .; clone size: .; V gene: TRBV7-8; CDR3 protein: CASSLRGGGGETQYF; CDR3 DNA: TGTGCCAGCAGCTTAAGGGGAGGTGGGGGAGAGACCCAGTACTTC
J gene: TRBJ1-2; D gene: .; clone size: .; V gene: TRBV6-5; CDR3 protein: CASSLTNYGYTF; CDR3 DNA: TGTGCCAGCAGCCTTACGAACTATGGCTACACCTTC
J gene: TRBJ1-1; D gene: TRBD1; clone size: .; V gene: TRBV5-1; CDR3 protein: CASTRDRVGAEAFF; CDR3 DNA: TGCGCCAGCACTAGGGACAGGGTCGGAGCTGAAGCTTTCTTT
J gene: TRBJ2-2; D gene: .; clone size: .; V gene: TRBV7-3; CDR3 protein: CASSPQGYRSGELFF; CDR3 DNA: TGTGCCAGCAGCCCGCAGGGGTACCGGTCCGGGGAGCTGTTTTTT
J gene: TRBJ2-5; D gene: .; clone size: .; V gene: TRBV9; CDR3 protein: CASSVAGGDPIETQYF; CDR3 DNA: TGTGCCAGCAGCGTAGCGGGTGGGGACCCCATAGAGACCCAGTACTTC
J gene: TRBJ2-3; D gene: TRBD2; clone size: once; V gene: TRBV11-2; CDR3 protein: CASSSSRTSGGATDTQYF; CDR3 DNA: TGTGCCAGCAGCTCCTCCCGGACTAGCGGGGGGGCCACAGATACGCAGTATTTT
J gene: TRBJ1-6; D gene: .; clone size: .; V gene: TRBV5-1; CDR3 protein: CASSLLDSDSPLHF; CDR3 DNA: TGCGCCAGCAGCTTGCTGGACAGCGATTCACCCCTCCACTTT
J gene: TRBJ2-2; D gene: TRBD1; clone size: .; V gene: TRBV5-4; CDR3 protein: CAGSTGTGVRELFF; CDR3 DNA: TGTGCGGGGTCGACCGGGACAGGGGTCCGGGAGCTGTTTTTT
J gene: TRBJ1-2; D gene: .; clone size: .; V gene: TRBV7-3; CDR3 protein: CASSPDSNYGYTF; CDR3 DNA: TGTGCCAGCAGCCCGGACAGCAACTATGGCTACACCTTC
J gene: TRBJ1-2; D gene: .; clone size: once; V gene: TRBV5-1; CDR3 protein: CASSLGGIYGYTF; CDR3 DNA: TGCGCCAGCAGCTTGGGGGGGATCTATGGCTACACCTTC